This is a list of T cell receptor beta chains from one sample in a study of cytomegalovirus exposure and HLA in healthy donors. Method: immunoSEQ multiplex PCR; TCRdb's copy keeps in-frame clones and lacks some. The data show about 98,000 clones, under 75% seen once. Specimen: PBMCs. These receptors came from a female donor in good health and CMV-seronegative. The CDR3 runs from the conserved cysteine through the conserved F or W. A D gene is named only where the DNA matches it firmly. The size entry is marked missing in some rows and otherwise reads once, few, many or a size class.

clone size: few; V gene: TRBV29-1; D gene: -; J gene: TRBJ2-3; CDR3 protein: CSVGPGPDTQYF; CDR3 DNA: TGCAGCGTTGGACCGGGTCCAGATACGCAGTATTTT
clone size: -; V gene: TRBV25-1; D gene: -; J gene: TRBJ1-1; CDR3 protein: CASSVSMNTEAFF; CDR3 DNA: TGTGCCAGCAGTGTTTCTATGAACACTGAAGCTTTCTTT
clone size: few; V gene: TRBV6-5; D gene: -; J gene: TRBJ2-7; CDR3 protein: CASSYWGGANPYEQYF; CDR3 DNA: TGTGCCAGCAGTTACTGGGGCGGGGCTAACCCCTACGAGCAGTACTTC
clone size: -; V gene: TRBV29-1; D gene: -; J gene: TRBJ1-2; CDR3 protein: CSVEPSGNGYTF; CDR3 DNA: TGCAGCGTTGAACCGTCGGGAAATGGCTACACCTTC
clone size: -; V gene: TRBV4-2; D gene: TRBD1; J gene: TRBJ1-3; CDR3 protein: CASSQEGTGGGDTIYF; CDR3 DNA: TGTGCCAGCAGCCAAGAAGGGACAGGGGGCGGGGACACCATATATTTT
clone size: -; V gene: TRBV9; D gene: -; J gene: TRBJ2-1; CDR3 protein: CASSVVSGNEQFF; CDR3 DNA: TGTGCCAGCAGCGTAGTTTCCGGGAATGAGCAGTTCTTC
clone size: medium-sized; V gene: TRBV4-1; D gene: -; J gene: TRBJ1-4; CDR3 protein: CASSHPRLDGEGTNEKLFF; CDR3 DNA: TGCGCCAGCAGCCACCCTCGATTAGACGGGGAAGGAACTAATGAAAAACTGTTTTTT
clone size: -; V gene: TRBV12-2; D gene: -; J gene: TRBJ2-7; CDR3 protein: CARGPKTGGNYEQYF; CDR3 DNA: TGTGCAAGGGGCCCCAAGACAGGGGGAAACTACGAGCAGTACTTC
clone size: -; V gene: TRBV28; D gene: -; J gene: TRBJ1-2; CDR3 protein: CASIGGGGYTF; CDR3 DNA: TGTGCCAGCATCGGCGGGGGTGGCTACACCTTC
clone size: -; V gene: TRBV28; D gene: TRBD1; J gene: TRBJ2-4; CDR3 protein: CASYPGQGGNIQYF; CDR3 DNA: TGTGCCAGCTACCCGGGACAGGGGGGAAACATTCAGTACTTC
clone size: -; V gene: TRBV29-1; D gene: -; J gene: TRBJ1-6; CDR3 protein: CSVETGQNSPLHF; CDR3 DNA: TGCAGCGTCGAGACAGGCCAGAATTCACCCCTCCACTTT
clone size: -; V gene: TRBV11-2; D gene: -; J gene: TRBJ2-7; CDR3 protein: CASSLFSGVGYYEQYF; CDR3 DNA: TGTGCCAGCAGCTTATTTTCAGGGGTGGGCTACTACGAGCAGTACTTC
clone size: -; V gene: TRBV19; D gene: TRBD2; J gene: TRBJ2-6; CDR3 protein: CASIAGASGANVLTF; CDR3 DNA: TGTGCCAGTATAGCGGGGGCCTCTGGGGCCAACGTCCTGACTTTC
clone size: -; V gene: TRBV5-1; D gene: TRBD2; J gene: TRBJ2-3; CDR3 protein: CASSSTSFSADTQYF; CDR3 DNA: TGCGCCAGCAGCTCGACTAGCTTCTCAGCAGATACGCAGTATTTT
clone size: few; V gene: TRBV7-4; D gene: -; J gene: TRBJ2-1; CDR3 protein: CASSSPGRRYNEQFF; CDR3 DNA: TGTGCCAGCAGCTCCCCGGGTCGGAGGTACAATGAGCAGTTCTTC
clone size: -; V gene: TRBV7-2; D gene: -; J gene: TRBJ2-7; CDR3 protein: CASSYGGREQYF; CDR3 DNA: TGTGCCAGCAGCTACGGAGGGCGGGAGCAGTACTTC
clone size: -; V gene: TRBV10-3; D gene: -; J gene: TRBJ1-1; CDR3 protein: CAISESGGGDTEAFF; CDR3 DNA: TGTGCCATCAGTGAGTCGGGCGGAGGGGACACTGAAGCTTTCTTT